This T cell receptor beta chain was recorded in a study of T-cell memory formation after mild COVID-19. Study information: TCR clusters mostly belonged to single donors. Study conclusions and caveats: Clones from the second wave (peaking day 37) had unconfirmed SARS-CoV-2 specificity. Later expanders leaned CD4+, whereas day 15 to 85 contracting clones were balanced CD4/CD8.

5'RACE primed from the constant segment yielded TCR alpha and TCR beta cDNA libraries bearing sample barcodes and UMIs. MiXCR, run by TCRdb on the 5' RACE reads, gives a single entry per CDR3 protein. The profile covers a few hundred thousand distinct CDR3 sequences, with roughly a fifth appearing a single time and roughly 8.1% taken by the ten largest. This clonotype was picked up a small number of times. Its antigen is currently unknown. The CDR3 runs 13 residues. In germline, CDR1 is MNHNY, CDR2 SVGAGI (reference sequence). The germline V and J ends were trimmed by 9 bases and 1 base, with 9 bases remaining between them.

This chain connects TRBV6-6 to TRBJ2-2; D assignment may be TRBD1 or TRBD2 (5 bases each). Sequencing was done on a sample of PBMCs or a T cell subset sorted from them (not recorded which). The sequence derives from an adult woman who had mild COVID-19 (a few samples of this study predate the infection). Cell type and time point are not known. CDR3 amino acids: CARRDGNTGELFF. The CDR3 DNA is TGTGCCAGACGGGACGGGAACACCGGGGAGCTGTTTTTT.